This is a list of T cell receptor beta chains from one sample in a study of blood T cell repertoires in COVID-19. Profiling relied on immunoSEQ multiplex PCR, and the TCRdb table lists in-frame clones only, not all of them. The table lists more than 90,000 clones, around 72% of them singletons, with around 24% in the top ten. The sequenced sample was peripheral blood. The receptors derive from a woman aged 55-69 years in a cohort sampled during active or convalescent COVID-19. Each CDR3 is given with its conserved first and last residue. The D gene is left open where the match is weak. A row's size may be missing; if present it is once, few, many or a size class.

TRBV4-2,-,-,TRBJ2-1,CASSQSDNEQFF,TGTGCCAGCAGCCAATCCGACAATGAGCAGTTCTTC
TRBV7-2,-,-,TRBJ1-4,CASSPTGANEKLFF,TGTGCCAGCAGCCCGACGGGGGCTAATGAAAAACTGTTTTTT
TRBV12-5,-,few,TRBJ1-1,CASGLVKGTEAFF,TGTGCTAGTGGTTTGGTTAAGGGGACTGAAGCTTTCTTT
TRBV19,TRBD1,few,TRBJ1-1,CASTLTGYTEAFF,TGTGCCAGTACCTTGACAGGGTACACTGAAGCTTTCTTT
TRBV19,TRBD1,-,TRBJ1-4,CASRGLGQGEEKLFF,TGTGCCAGTAGGGGCTTGGGACAGGGTGAGGAAAAACTGTTTTTT
TRBV5-8,-,-,TRBJ2-1,CASSLYAGATYNEQFF,TGTGCCAGCAGCTTGTATGCAGGGGCAACCTACAATGAGCAGTTCTTC
TRBV28,-,-,TRBJ2-1,CASSFPLGHHYEQFF,TGTGCCAGCAGTTTCCCCTTGGGACACCACTACGAGCAGTTCTTC
TRBV6-6,-,-,TRBJ1-5,CASGSDGVSNQPQHF,TGTGCCAGCGGCTCCGACGGGGTTAGCAATCAGCCCCAGCATTTT
TRBV3-1/TRBV3-2,TRBD2,-,TRBJ2-1,CASSQDRGGKTYNEQFF,TGTGCCAGCAGCCAAGATCGGGGGGGGAAAACCTACAATGAGCAGTTCTTC
TRBV6-5,-,-,TRBJ1-4,CASGSEAATNEKLFF,TGTGCCAGCGGATCTGAGGCAGCAACTAATGAAAAACTGTTTTTT
TRBV18,TRBD1,-,TRBJ1-1,CASSPISDRGEAFF,TGTGCCAGCTCACCAATCTCAGACAGGGGGGAAGCTTTCTTT
TRBV18,-,-,TRBJ1-2,CASSPPDGAPGQGYTF,TGTGCCAGCTCACCCCCGGACGGAGCACCAGGGCAAGGCTACACCTTC
TRBV7-2,-,-,TRBJ2-7,CASSLVVSDEQYF,TGTGCCAGCAGCTTAGTGGTTAGCGACGAGCAGTACTTC
TRBV21-1,-,once,TRBJ2-3,CASSKWRRNGRWAGDGGTQYF,TGTGCCAGCAGCAAATGGCGCCGAAATGGGCGATGGGCAGGGGATGGTGGAACGCAGTATTTT
TRBV6-1,TRBD1,once,TRBJ1-1,CASSRGQGLNTEAFF,TGTGCCAGCAGCCGAGGACAGGGTCTGAACACTGAAGCTTTCTTT
TRBV3-1/TRBV3-2,TRBD1,-,TRBJ1-6,CASSQPGTGFNSPLHF,TGTGCCAGCAGCCAGCCCGGGACAGGGTTTAATTCACCCCTCCACTTT
TRBV28,-,-,TRBJ1-2,CASSLVGNLYGYTF,TGTGCCAGCAGTTTAGTCGGGAACCTCTATGGCTACACCTTC
TRBV19,-,-,TRBJ1-2,CASSRLGAVGDGYTF,TGTGCCAGTAGTCGACTCGGCGCTGTCGGTGACGGCTACACCTTC
TRBV5-1,TRBD1,-,TRBJ2-7,CASSAQTGSSEQYF,TGCGCCAGCAGCGCCCAGACAGGGTCCAGCGAGCAGTACTTC
TRBV7-3,TRBD2,-,TRBJ2-3,CASSPRGGLAGGRSTDTQYF,TGTGCCAGCAGCCCCCGGGGCGGGCTAGCGGGGGGACGTAGCACAGATACGCAGTATTTT
TRBV11-3,TRBD2,-,TRBJ2-3,CASSLTSGGAVTQYF,TGTGCCAGCAGCTTAACTAGCGGGGGGGCCGTTACGCAGTATTTT
TRBV3-1/TRBV3-2,TRBD1,many,TRBJ1-1,CASSQDLGTGNTEAFF,TGTGCCAGCAGCCAAGATCTTGGGACAGGGAACACTGAAGCTTTCTTT
TRBV28,TRBD1,-,TRBJ2-7,CASSLGAGGIDEQYF,TGTGCCAGCAGTTTAGGGGCAGGGGGCATCGACGAGCAGTACTTC
TRBV7-2,-,-,TRBJ1-6,CASSLSPESPLHF,TGTGCCAGCAGCCTCTCCCCGGAGTCACCCCTCCACTTT
TRBV3-1/TRBV3-2,TRBD1,-,TRBJ2-2,CASSVRGRGTGELFF,TGTGCCAGCAGCGTCAGGGGGCGCGGCACCGGGGAGCTGTTTTTT
TRBV24-1,TRBD1,-,TRBJ2-2,CATSDTGANTGELFF,TGTGCCACCAGTGATACAGGGGCGAACACCGGGGAGCTGTTTTTT
TRBV7-8,-,-,TRBJ2-7,CASSHEPGYEQYF,TGTGCCAGCAGCCACGAACCGGGGTACGAGCAGTACTTC
TRBV7-3,TRBD2,-,TRBJ2-1,CASSSAGGPDEQFF,TGTGCCAGCAGCTCAGCGGGGGGGCCAGATGAGCAGTTCTTC
TRBV7-2,-,few,TRBJ2-7,CASSLGPTGGSYEQYF,TGTGCCAGCAGCTTAGGACCTACCGGAGGCTCCTACGAGCAGTACTTC